The following is a T cell receptor beta chain sequence with its context. The record originates from a study of blood T cell repertoires in COVID-19. Germline CDR1 reads SGHVS; CDR2 reads FNYEAQ. V was clipped by 4 bases and J by 4 bases; unmatched bases: 11. The CDR3 contains 17 residues. The protocol was immunoSEQ multiplex PCR, while the TCRdb copy is restricted to in-frame clones and leaves out a portion. The sample holds 250,000 to 350,000 clones, about 83% seen once. The sequence was collected from a woman in her thirties or forties who had recovered from COVID-19. Sequencing was carried out using PBMCs or T cells enriched from blood (not recorded which). The rearrangement joins TRBV7-6 to TRBJ2-1; TRBD2 matches 9 bases. Here the CDR3 reads CASSWGVGGRAYNEQFF. The DNA of the CDR3 is TGTGCCAGCAGCTGGGGTGTGGGCGGGAGGGCTTACAATGAGCAGTTCTTC.